This T cell receptor (beta chain) was sequenced for a study of siplizumab effects on memory and regulatory T cells. Roughly 9.8 x 10^4 TCR templates were assayed per sample. Assay: immunoSEQ multiplex PCR; the TCRdb copy retains only in-frame clones and omits some. The table has fewer than 130,000 clones, roughly 89% seen once. Study observations and caveats: Roughly 80-96% of proliferating CD4+ or CD8+ clones lacked a naive or memory phenotype that could be assigned. Siplizumab significantly brought down the alloreactive sequences that trace back to unstimulated CD4+ memory cells. Unstimulated subsets were the mapping target of only a minor fraction of alloreactive clones.

Regarding this clone: What it binds is unknown.

The source material was CD4+ T cells sorted from blood. The receptor was isolated from a human donor in good health.

This CDR3 reads CSANRGGGAFF. CDR3 nucleotide sequence: TGCAGTGCTAACAGGGGAGGGGGAGCTTTCTTT. The rearrangement links TRBV20-1 to TRBJ1-1; 7 positions match TRBD1. The trim removed 4 bases at V and 10 bases at J, leaving 6 bases unmatched. The CDR3 totals 11 residues. Germline V gives CDR1 DFQATT, CDR2 SNEGSKA (reference sequence).